The 3 T cell receptor beta chains in this list originate from one sample, sequenced in a study of prognosis after radiotherapy for stage I lung cancer. Template was genomic DNA; TCR beta CDR3 amplified in two multiplex PCR rounds. Every TRBV and TRBJ gene had its own specific primer in first-round PCR. MiXCR, applied by TCRdb to the multiplex PCR reads, yields one record per CDR3 protein. This table holds about 25,000 distinct CDR3 sequences, about 37% found once. Source: PBMCs, taken before or after stereotactic body radiation therapy (not recorded which). The receptor source for this set is a donor aged 50 or older with non-small cell lung cancer.

This clonotype was observed at least ten times. The chain couples TRBV7-9 to TRBJ1-2; D gene ambiguous. The germline V and J ends were trimmed by 1 base and 3 bases, with 9 bases remaining between them. Germline values: CDR1 SEHNR, CDR2 FQNEAQ (reference sequence). The CDR3 sequence is 14 residues long. CDR3 in amino acids: CASSLGPAHYGYTF. CDR3 nucleotide sequence: TGTGCCAGCAGCTTAGGTCCAGCGCACTATGGCTACACCTTC. The full variable domain, in which reference TRBV7-9 and TRBJ1-2 provide the parts outside the CDR3, is DTGVSQNPRHKITKRGQNVTFRCDPISEHNRLYWYRQTLGQGPEFLTYFQNEAQLEKSRLLSDRFSAERPKGSFSTLEIQRTEQGDSAMYLCASSLGPAHYGYTFGSGTRLTVV.

This clonotype showed up many times. V gene TRBV7-6 combines with J gene TRBJ2-2; tentatively, D is TRBD1 (5 bases). This CDR3 has 14 amino acids. V lost 5 bases and J lost 7, with 14 bases in between. Germline-derived CDR1 and CDR2 are SGHVS and FNYEAQ. The CDR3 loop is CASSPGLLGGELFF. The CDR3 DNA is TGTGCCAGCAGCCCAGGGTTGTTGGGCGGGGAGCTGTTTTTT.

This clonotype has ten or more counts. The V call is TRBV7-9, the J call TRBJ2-1, with 8 bases aligning to TRBD2. The J segment lost 15 bases and the V segment lost 1 base, leaving 8 bases of the junction unmatched. Germline CDR1 reads SEHNR; CDR2 reads FQNEAQ (reference sequence). The CDR3 is 13 residues long. The CDR3 DNA sequence: TGTGCCAGCAGCTTAGGGTTGGCGGGAGGAACGTTCTTC. It yields the protein CASSLGLAGGTFF.